This TCR beta chain was recovered during a study of blood T cell repertoires in COVID-19. Measured with immunoSEQ multiplex PCR; TCRdb has only the in-frame clones, and not every one. The repertoire holds some 150,000 clones, with approximately 85% as singletons. The trim removed 8 bases at V and 2 bases at J, leaving 5 bases unmatched. Germline lookup yields CDR1 LNHDA and CDR2 SQIVND (reference sequence). The CDR3 covers 14 residues. The chain joins TRBV19 to TRBJ1-5; 8 positions agree with TRBD1. The sequencing input was peripheral blood. The sequence derives from a man aged 60-69 years with COVID-19, enrolled during active disease. This CDR3 reads CASSQGAGNQPQHF. The CDR3 region has the DNA TGTGCCAGTTCTCAGGGGGCCGGCAATCAGCCCCAGCATTTT. The whole variable domain, filled in from reference TRBV19 and TRBJ1-5, reads DGGITQSPKYLFRKEGQNVTLSCEQNLNHDAMYWYRQDPGQGLRLIYYSQIVNDFQKGDIAEGYSVSREKKESFPLTVTSAQKNPTAFYLCASSQGAGNQPQHFGDGTRLSIL.